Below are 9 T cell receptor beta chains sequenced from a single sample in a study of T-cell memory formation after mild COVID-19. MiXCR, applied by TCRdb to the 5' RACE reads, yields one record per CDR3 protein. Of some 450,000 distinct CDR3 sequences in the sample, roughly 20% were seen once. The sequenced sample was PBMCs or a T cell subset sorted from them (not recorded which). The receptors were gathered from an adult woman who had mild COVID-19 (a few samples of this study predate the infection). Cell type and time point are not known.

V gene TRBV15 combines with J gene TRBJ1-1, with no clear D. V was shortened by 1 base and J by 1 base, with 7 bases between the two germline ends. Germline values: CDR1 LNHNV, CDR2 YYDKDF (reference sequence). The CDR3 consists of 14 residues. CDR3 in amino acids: CATSRVLRNTEAFF. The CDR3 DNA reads TGTGCCACCAGCAGAGTGCTCCGGAACACTGAAGCTTTCTTT.

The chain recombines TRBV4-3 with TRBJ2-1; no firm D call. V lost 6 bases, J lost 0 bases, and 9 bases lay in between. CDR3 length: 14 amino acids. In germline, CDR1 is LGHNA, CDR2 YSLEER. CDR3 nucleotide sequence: TGCGCCAGCAGAGGTTCAATCTCCTACAATGAGCAGTTCTTC. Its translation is CASRGSISYNEQFF.

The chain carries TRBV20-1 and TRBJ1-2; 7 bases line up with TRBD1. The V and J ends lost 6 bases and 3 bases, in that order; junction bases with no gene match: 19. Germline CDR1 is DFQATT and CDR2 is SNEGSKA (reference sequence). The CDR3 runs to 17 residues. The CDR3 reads CSATRWGQRGKDYGYTF. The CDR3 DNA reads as TGCAGTGCGACTCGTTGGGGACAGCGAGGGAAGGACTATGGCTACACCTTC.

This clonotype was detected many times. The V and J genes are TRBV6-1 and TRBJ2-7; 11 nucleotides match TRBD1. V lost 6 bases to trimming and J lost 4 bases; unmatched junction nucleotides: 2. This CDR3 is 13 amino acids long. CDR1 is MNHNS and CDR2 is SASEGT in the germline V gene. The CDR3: CASRDRGRYEQYF. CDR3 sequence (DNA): TGTGCCAGCAGGGACAGGGGGCGTTACGAGCAGTACTTC.

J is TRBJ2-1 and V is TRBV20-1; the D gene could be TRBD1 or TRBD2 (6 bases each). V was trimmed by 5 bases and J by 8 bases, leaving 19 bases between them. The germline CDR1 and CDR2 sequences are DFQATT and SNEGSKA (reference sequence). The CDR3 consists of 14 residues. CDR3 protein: CSAGKGGKRDEQFF. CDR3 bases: TGCAGTGCTGGGAAGGGGGGAAAGAGGGATGAGCAGTTCTTC.

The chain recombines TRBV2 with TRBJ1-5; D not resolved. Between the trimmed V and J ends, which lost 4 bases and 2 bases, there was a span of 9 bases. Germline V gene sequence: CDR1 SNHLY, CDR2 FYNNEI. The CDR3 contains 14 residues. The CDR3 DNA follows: TGTGCCAGCAGTGGTCCCGGGGGCAATCAGCCCCAGCATTTT. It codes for CASSGPGGNQPQHF.

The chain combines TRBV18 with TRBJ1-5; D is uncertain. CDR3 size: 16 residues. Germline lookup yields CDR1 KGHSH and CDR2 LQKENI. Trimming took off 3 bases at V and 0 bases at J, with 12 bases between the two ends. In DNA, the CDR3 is TGTGCCAGCTCACCCCCCGGACTTTATAGCAATCAGCCCCAGCATTTT. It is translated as CASSPPGLYSNQPQHF.

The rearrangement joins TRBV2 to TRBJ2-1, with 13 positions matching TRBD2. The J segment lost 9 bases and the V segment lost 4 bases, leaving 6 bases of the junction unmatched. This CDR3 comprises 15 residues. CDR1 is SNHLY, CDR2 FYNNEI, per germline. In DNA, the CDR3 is TGTGCCAGCAGTGGACTAGCGGGAGGCCGGGGTGAGCAGTTCTTC. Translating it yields CASSGLAGGRGEQFF.

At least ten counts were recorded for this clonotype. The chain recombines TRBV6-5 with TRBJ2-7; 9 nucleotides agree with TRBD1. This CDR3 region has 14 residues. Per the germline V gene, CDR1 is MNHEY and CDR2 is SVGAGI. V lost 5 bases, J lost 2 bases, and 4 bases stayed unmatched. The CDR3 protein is CASSEDRGPYEQYF. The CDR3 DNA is TGTGCCAGCAGTGAGGACAGGGGCCCCTACGAGCAGTACTTC.